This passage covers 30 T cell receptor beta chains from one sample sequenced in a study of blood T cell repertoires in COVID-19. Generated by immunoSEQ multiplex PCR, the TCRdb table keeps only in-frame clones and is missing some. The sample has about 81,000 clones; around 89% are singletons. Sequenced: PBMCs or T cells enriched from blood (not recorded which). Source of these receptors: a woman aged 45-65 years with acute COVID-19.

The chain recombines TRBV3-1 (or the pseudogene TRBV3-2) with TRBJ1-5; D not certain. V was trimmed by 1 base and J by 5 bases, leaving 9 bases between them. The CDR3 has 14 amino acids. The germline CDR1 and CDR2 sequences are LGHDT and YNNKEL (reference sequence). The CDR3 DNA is TGTGCCAGCAGCCAAGGGGCTTCTCATCAGCCCCAGCATTTT. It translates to CASSQGASHQPQHF.

The CDR3 protein is CASSQTSGSDTQYF. As DNA, the CDR3 is TGTGCCAGCAGTCAAACTAGCGGGAGTGATACGCAGTATTTT. V usage is TRBV7-2 and J usage is TRBJ2-3, with 11 bases fitting TRBD2. Trimming took 6 bases from V and 6 from J; bases not matched to a gene: 5. CDR1 and CDR2 (germline): SGHTA, FQGNSA. The CDR3 covers 14 residues.

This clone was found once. CDR3 coding DNA: TGTGCCACCAGTGATTCACGGGGAGGTAGTGAGCAGTTCTTC. Protein: CATSDSRGGSEQFF. The V and J genes are TRBV24-1 and TRBJ2-1, with D possibly TRBD2 on 6 matching bases. This CDR3 region has 14 residues. V shed 2 bases and J shed 9 bases, with 13 bases lying between them. Germline CDR1 is KGHDR and CDR2 is SFDVKD.

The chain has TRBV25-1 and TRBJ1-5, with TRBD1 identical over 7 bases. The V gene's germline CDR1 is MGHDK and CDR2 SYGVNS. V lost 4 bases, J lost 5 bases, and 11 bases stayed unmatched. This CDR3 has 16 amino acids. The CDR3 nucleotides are TGTGCCAGCAGTGCGTCGGGGGACAGCTATCATCAGCCCCAGCATTTT. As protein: CASSASGDSYHQPQHF.

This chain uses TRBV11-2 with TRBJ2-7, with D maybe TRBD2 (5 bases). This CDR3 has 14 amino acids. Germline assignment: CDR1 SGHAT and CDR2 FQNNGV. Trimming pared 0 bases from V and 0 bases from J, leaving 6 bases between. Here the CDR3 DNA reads TGTGCCAGCAGCTTAGAAGGGAGCTCCTACGAGCAGTACTTC. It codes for CASSLEGSSYEQYF.

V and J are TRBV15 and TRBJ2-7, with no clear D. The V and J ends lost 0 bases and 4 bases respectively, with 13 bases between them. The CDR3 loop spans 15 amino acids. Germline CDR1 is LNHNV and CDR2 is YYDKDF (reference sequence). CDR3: CATSREQGEDYEQYF. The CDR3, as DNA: TGTGCCACCAGCAGAGAGCAAGGTGAGGATTACGAGCAGTACTTC.

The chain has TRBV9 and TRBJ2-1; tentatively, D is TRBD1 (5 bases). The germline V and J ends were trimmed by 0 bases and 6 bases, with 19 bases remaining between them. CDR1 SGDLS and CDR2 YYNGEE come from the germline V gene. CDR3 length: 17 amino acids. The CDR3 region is CASSVVDGARGGNEQFF. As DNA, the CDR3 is TGTGCCAGCAGCGTAGTTGATGGGGCTAGAGGTGGCAATGAGCAGTTCTTC.

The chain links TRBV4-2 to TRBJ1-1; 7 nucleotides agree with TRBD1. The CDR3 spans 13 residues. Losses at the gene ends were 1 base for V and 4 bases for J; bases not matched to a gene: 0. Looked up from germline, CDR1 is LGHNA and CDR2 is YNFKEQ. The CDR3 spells CASSQGQGTEAFF. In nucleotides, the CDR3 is TGTGCCAGCAGCCAAGGACAGGGCACTGAAGCTTTCTTT.

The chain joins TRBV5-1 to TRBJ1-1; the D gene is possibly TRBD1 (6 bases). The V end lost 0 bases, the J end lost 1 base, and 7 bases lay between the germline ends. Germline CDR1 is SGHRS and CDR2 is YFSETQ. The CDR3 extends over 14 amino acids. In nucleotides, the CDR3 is TGCGCCAGCAGCTTGGACAGGGCGAACACTGAAGCTTTCTTT. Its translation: CASSLDRANTEAFF.

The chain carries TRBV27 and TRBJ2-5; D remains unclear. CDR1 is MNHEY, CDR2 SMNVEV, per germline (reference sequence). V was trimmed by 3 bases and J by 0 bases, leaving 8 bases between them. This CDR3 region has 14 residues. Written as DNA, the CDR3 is TGTGCCAGCAGTTTCCTCGGTGACCAAGAGACCCAGTACTTC. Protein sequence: CASSFLGDQETQYF.

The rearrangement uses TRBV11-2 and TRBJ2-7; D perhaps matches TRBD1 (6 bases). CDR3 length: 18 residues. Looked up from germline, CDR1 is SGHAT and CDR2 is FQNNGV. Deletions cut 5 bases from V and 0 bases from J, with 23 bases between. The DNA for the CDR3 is TGTGCCAGCAGCCGCCAGCCTGGGGGCTCCCTAAGCTCCTACGAGCAGTACTTC. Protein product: CASSRQPGGSLSSYEQYF.

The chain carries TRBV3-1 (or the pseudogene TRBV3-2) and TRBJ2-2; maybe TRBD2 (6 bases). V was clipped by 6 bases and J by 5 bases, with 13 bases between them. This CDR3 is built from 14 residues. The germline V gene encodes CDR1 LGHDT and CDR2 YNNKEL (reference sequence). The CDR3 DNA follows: TGTGCCAGCAGTGGTAGCGGCGGGACCGGGGAGCTGTTTTTT. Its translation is CASSGSGGTGELFF.

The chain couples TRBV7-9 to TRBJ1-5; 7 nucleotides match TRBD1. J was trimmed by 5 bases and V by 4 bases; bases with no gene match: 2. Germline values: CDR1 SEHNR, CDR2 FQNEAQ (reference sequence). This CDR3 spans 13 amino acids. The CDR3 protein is CASSSQGDQPQHF. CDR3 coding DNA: TGTGCCAGCAGCTCCCAGGGGGATCAGCCCCAGCATTTT.

The CDR3 loop is CASSQEGGVGEQYF. CDR3 DNA sequence: TGTGCCAGCAGCCAAGAAGGCGGGGTCGGGGAGCAGTACTTC. The chain is built from TRBV3-1 (or the pseudogene TRBV3-2) and TRBJ2-7; a possible D gene is TRBD2 (6 bases). Germline CDR1 reads LGHDT; CDR2 reads YNNKEL (reference sequence). The V gene lost 0 bases and the J gene lost 7 bases, with 13 bases spanning the gap. The CDR3 has 14 amino acids.

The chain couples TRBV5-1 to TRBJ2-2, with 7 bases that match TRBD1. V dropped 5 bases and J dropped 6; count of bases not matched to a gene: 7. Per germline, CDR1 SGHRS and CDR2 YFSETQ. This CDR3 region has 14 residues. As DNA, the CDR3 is TGCGCCAGCAGAGAGACAGGGAGCCCCGGGGAGCTGTTTTTT. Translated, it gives CASRETGSPGELFF.

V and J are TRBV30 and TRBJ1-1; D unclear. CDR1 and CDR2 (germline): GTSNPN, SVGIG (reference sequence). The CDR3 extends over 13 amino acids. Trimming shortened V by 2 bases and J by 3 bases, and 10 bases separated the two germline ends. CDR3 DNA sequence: TGTGCCTGGAGTATTACCTCGGACACTGAAGCTTTCTTT. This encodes CAWSITSDTEAFF.

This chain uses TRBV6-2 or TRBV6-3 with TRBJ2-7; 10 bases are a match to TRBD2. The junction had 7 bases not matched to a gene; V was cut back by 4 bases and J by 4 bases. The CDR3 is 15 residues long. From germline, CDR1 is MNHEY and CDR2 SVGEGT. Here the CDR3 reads CASSSPSGSTYEQYF. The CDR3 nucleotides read TGTGCCAGCAGTTCGCCTAGCGGGAGTACTTACGAGCAGTACTTC.

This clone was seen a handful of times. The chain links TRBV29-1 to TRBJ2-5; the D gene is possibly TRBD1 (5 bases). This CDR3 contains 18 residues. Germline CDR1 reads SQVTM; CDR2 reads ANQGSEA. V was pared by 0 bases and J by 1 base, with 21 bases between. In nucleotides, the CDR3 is TGCAGCGTTGAAGAGCTGGAGCGTACAGGCCGGCCCCAAGAGACCCAGTACTTC. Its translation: CSVEELERTGRPQETQYF. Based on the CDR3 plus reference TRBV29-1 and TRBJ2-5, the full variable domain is SAVISQKPSRDICQRGTSLTIQCQVDSQVTMMFWYRQQPGQSLTLIATANQGSEATYESGFVIDKFPISRPNLTFSTLTVSNMSPEDSSIYLCSVEELERTGRPQETQYFGPGTRLLVL.

The DNA for the CDR3 is TGTGCCAGCTCCCCCCCAGCGGGGACTTATGAGCAGTTCTTC. This translates into CASSPPAGTYEQFF. V and J are TRBV18 and TRBJ2-1; 7 nucleotides align to TRBD2. The V segment lost 6 bases and the J segment 8 bases; nucleotides outside the gene matches: 10. Germline V CDR1 and CDR2: KGHSH, LQKENI. The CDR3 covers 14 residues.

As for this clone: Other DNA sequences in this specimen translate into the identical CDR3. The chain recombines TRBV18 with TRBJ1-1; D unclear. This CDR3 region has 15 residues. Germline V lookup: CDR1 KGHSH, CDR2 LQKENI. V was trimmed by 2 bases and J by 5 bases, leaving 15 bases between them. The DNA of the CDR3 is TGTGCCAGCTCACCAAATGAGGGAGTGGGGACTGAAGCTTTCTTT. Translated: CASSPNEGVGTEAFF.

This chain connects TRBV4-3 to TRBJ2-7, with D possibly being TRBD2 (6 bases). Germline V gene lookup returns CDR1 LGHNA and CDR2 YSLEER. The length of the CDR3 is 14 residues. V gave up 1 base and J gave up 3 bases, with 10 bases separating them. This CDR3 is CASSQVGGGYEQYF. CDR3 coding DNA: TGCGCCAGCAGCCAAGTCGGGGGAGGCTACGAGCAGTACTTC.

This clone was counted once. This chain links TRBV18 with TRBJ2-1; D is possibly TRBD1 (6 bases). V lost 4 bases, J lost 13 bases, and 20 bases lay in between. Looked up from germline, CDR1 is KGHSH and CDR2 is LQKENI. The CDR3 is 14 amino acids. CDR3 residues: CASSQRTERDTQFF. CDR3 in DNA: TGTGCCAGCTCACAGCGGACAGAAAGAGACACTCAGTTCTTC.

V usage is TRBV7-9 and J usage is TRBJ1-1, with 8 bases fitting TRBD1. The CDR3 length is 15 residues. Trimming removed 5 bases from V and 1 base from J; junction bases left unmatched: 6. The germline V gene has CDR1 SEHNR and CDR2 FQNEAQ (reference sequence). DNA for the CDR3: TGTGCCAGCAGCAGATACAGGGGGGCGAACACTGAAGCTTTCTTT. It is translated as CASSRYRGANTEAFF.

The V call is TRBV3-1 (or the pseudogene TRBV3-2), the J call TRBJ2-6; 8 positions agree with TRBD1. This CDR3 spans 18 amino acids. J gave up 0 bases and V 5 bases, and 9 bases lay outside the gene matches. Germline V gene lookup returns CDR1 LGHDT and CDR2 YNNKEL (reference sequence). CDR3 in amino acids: CASSFRGTGPSGANVLTF. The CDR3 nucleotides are TGTGCCAGCAGCTTTCGGGGGACAGGCCCCTCTGGGGCCAACGTCCTGACTTTC.

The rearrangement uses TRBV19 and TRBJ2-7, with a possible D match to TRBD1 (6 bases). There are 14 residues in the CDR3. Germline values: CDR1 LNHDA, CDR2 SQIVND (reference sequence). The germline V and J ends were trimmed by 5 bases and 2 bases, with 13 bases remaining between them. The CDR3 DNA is TGTGCCAGTAGTCGACAGGAGCCCCCCTACGAGCAGTACTTC. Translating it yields CASSRQEPPYEQYF. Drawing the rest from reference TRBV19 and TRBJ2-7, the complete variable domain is DGGITQSPKYLFRKEGQNVTLSCEQNLNHDAMYWYRQDPGQGLRLIYYSQIVNDFQKGDIAEGYSVSREKKESFPLTVTSAQKNPTAFYLCASSRQEPPYEQYFGPGTRLTVT.

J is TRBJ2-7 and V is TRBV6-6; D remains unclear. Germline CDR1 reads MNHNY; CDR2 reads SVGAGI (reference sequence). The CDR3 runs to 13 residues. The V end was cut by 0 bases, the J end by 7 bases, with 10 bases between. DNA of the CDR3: TGTGCCAGCAGTTACTCGCAGGAATGGGAGCAGTACTTC. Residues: CASSYSQEWEQYF.

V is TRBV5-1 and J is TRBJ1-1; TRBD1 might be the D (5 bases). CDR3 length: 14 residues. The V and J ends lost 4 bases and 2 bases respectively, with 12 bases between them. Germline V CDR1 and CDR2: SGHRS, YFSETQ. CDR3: CASSLSGTNTEAFF. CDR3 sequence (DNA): TGCGCCAGCAGCCTATCCGGGACTAACACTGAAGCTTTCTTT.

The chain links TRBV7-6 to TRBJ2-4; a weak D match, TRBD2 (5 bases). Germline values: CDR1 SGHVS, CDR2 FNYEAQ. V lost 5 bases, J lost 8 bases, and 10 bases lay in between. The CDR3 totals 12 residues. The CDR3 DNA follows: TGTGCCAGCAGCCCGTCGGGGTACATTCAGTACTTC. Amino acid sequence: CASSPSGYIQYF.

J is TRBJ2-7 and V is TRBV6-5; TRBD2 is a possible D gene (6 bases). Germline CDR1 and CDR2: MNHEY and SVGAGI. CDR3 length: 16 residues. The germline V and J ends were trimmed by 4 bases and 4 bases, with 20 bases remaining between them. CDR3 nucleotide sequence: TGTGCCAGCAGTTCCGCCTCCGGGACTTTAGTATACGAGCAGTACTTC. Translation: CASSSASGTLVYEQYF.

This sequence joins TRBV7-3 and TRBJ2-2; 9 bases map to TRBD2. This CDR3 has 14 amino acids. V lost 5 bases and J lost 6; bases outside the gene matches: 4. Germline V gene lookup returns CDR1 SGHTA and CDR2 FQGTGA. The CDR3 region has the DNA TGTGCCAGCAGCGCGGGACTAGCAGCCGGGGAGCTGTTTTTT. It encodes CASSAGLAAGELFF.